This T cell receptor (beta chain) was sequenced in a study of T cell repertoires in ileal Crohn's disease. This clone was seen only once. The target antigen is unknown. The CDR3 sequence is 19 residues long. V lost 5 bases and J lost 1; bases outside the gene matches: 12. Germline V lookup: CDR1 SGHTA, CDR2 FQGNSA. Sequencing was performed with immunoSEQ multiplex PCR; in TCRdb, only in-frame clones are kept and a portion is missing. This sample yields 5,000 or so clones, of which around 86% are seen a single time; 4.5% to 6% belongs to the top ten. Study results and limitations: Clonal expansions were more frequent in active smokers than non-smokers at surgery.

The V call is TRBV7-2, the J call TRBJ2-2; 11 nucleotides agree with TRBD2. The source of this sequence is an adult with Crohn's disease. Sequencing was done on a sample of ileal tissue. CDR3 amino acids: CASSQKHIAGGRNTGELFF. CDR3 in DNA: TGTGCCAGCAGCCAAAAACACATAGCGGGGGGGAGGAACACCGGGGAGCTGTTTTTT.